The clone carrying this T cell receptor beta chain was seen more than once but under ten times. As yet, its antigen is unknown. The data originate from a study of identical twins. The CDR3 consists of 13 residues. V was clipped by 9 bases and J by 3 bases; unmatched bases: 5. Germline V gives CDR1 SEHNR, CDR2 FQNEAQ (reference sequence). Study-level points and caveats: Cord blood beta clonotypes present at high abundance carried fewer insertions; no such pattern appeared in memory repertoires.

Via MiXCR, TCRdb re-called the 5' RACE reads, giving one row per CDR3 protein. The sample shows about 430,000 distinct CDR3 sequences, around 18% of them seen only once. The chain links TRBV7-9 to TRBJ2-3; TRBD1 aligns across 8 bases. Sequencing used naive T cells sorted from blood. This clonotype was sampled from a man aged 45-65 years in good health. CDR3 protein: CARDRVSTDTQYF. In nucleotides, the CDR3 is TGTGCCAGGGACAGGGTGTCGACAGATACGCAGTATTTT.